One and the same sample provided the 10 T cell receptor beta chains below, sequenced in a study of blood T cell repertoires in COVID-19. TCRdb's table, derived via immunoSEQ multiplex PCR, lists solely in-frame clones and lacks some. This sample carries about 300,000 clones, approximately 84% of them seen once, and the ten largest clones take roughly 1.6%. The sequencing sample was made of peripheral blood. These receptor sequences come from a human donor with COVID-19, enrolled during active disease. The donor label of this sample is uncertain.

This chain connects TRBV2 to TRBJ1-1; D perhaps matches TRBD1 (6 bases). The CDR3 sequence is 15 residues long. Germline lookup yields CDR1 SNHLY and CDR2 FYNNEI. Between the trimmed V and J ends, which lost 6 bases and 1 base, there was a span of 15 bases. The CDR3 protein is CASRLEGQPNTEAFF. The CDR3 nucleotides read TGTGCCAGCAGGTTAGAGGGACAACCGAACACTGAAGCTTTCTTT.

V and J are TRBV2 and TRBJ1-2; a possible D gene is TRBD1 (5 bases). The germline gives CDR1 SNHLY, CDR2 FYNNEI. The CDR3 is made up of 15 amino acids. V dropped 6 bases and J dropped 6 bases, with 20 bases sitting between them. The CDR3 coding sequence is TGTGCCAGCAGAAGGGGCAGGTTGGGCCCGGATGGCTACACCTTC. Protein: CASRRGRLGPDGYTF.

The V gene is TRBV28, the J gene TRBJ2-1; a possible D gene is TRBD2 (6 bases). The CDR3 loop spans 15 amino acids. Trimming cost V 8 bases and J 10 bases, with 24 bases left between them. CDR1 is MDHEN, CDR2 SYDVKM, per germline. The CDR3 protein is CASRQEGLGLREQFF. The CDR3 bases are TGTGCCAGCCGCCAGGAGGGACTCGGCCTACGGGAGCAGTTCTTC.

The chain combines TRBV6-5 with TRBJ2-7; 7 bases align to TRBD2. CDR3 length: 15 amino acids. V lost 8 bases and J lost 0; bases outside the gene matches: 10. Germline assignment: CDR1 MNHEY and CDR2 SVGAGI. As DNA, the CDR3 is TGTGCCAGCTCTCGAGGACTAGAGAGCTCCTACGAGCAGTACTTC. Its protein product is CASSRGLESSYEQYF.

This chain connects TRBV25-1 to TRBJ2-2; the match to TRBD2 covers 11 bases. Germline values: CDR1 MGHDK, CDR2 SYGVNS. J gave up 8 bases and V 5 bases, and 13 bases lay outside the gene matches. The CDR3 runs 17 residues. This CDR3 is CASSWRLAGQPGGELFF. In nucleotides, the CDR3 is TGTGCCAGCAGTTGGAGACTAGCGGGACAACCGGGGGGGGAGCTGTTTTTT.

CDR3 DNA sequence: TGTGCCAGCAGCCAAGATCAGGGGCAGGCCGGGGGCTACACCTTC. Protein product: CASSQDQGQAGGYTF. The chain uses TRBV3-1 (or the pseudogene TRBV3-2) and TRBJ1-2; D is possibly TRBD1 (6 bases). The CDR3 sequence is 15 residues long. CDR1 is LGHDT, CDR2 YNNKEL, per germline (reference sequence). With 0 bases removed from V and 8 bases from J, the gap between germline ends came to 16 bases.

CDR3 loop: CASSLAQWNSPLHF. The CDR3 DNA sequence: TGTGCCAGCAGTTTAGCACAGTGGAATTCACCCCTCCACTTT. This chain connects TRBV28 to TRBJ1-6; D uncertain. The ends were cut back, 2 bases at V and 7 bases at J, with 9 bases in the middle. This CDR3 region has 14 residues. In germline, CDR1 is MDHEN, CDR2 SYDVKM.

This chain uses TRBV27 with TRBJ1-5, with unresolved D. With 7 bases removed from V and 0 bases from J, the gap between germline ends came to 13 bases. CDR1 is MNHEY and CDR2 is SMNVEV in the germline V gene (reference sequence). CDR3 length: 15 amino acids. The chain's CDR3 is CASKAHGDSNQPQHF. In DNA form, the CDR3 reads TGTGCCAGCAAGGCGCACGGGGATAGCAATCAGCCCCAGCATTTT.

The chain combines TRBV27 with TRBJ1-4; no definite D call. CDR3 length equals 14 residues. Germline CDR1 MNHEY, CDR2 SMNVEV (reference sequence). V lost 6 bases and J 3 bases, leaving 11 bases between the germline ends. CDR3: CASRGIAANEKLFF. The CDR3 DNA reads as TGTGCCAGCAGGGGGATAGCGGCTAATGAAAAACTGTTTTTT.

The rearrangement links TRBV4-1 to TRBJ1-4, with 7 bases that match TRBD1. Germline loops: CDR1 MGHRA, CDR2 YSYEKL. The ends lost 0 bases at V and 6 bases at J; junction bases unmatched: 16. CDR3 length: 19 amino acids. The CDR3: CASSQDWTGVRQGYEKLFF. CDR3 sequence (DNA): TGCGCCAGCAGCCAAGACTGGACAGGCGTACGTCAGGGGTATGAAAAACTGTTTTTT.